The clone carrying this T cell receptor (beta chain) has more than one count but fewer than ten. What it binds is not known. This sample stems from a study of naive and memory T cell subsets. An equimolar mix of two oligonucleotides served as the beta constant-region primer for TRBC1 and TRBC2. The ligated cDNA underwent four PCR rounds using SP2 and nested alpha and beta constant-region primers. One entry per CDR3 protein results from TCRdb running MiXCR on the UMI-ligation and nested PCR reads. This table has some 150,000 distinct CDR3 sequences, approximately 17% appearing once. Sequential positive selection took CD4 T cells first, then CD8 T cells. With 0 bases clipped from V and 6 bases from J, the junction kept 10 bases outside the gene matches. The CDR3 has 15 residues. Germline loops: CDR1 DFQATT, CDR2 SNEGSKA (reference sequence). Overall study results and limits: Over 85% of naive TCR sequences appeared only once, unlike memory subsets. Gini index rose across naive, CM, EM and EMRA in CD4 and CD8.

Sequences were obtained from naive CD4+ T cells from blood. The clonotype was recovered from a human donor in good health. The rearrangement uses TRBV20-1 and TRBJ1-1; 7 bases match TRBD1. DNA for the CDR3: TGCAGTGCTAGAGATCCACAGGGGAACGGAGCTGAAGCTTTCTTT. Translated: CSARDPQGNGAEAFF.